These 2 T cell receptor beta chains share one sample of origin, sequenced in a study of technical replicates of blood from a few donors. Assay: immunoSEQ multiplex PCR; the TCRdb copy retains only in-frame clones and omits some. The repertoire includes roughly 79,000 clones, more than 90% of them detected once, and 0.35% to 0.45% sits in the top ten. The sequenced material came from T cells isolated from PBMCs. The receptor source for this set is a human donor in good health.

The DNA of the CDR3 is TGTGCCAGCAGCTTAGATTATACGGACACTCCCTACGAGCAGTACTTC. It specifies CASSLDYTDTPYEQYF. The chain combines TRBV11-3 with TRBJ2-7; D is possibly TRBD1 (5 bases). Trimming took off 0 bases at V and 2 bases at J, with 14 bases between the two ends. The germline CDR1 and CDR2 sequences are SGHNT and YENEEA. This CDR3 comprises 16 residues.

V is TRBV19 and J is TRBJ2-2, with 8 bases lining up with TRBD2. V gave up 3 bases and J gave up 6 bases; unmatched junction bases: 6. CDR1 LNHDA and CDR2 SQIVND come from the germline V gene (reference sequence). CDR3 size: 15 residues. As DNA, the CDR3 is TGTGCCAGTAGTATTGACCGGGAGGGGCCCGGGGAGCTGTTTTTT. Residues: CASSIDREGPGELFF.